The rows below give T cell receptor beta chains drawn from one sample of a study of cytomegalovirus exposure and HLA in healthy donors. The method was immunoSEQ multiplex PCR; TCRdb's version includes in-frame clones alone and lacks a portion of them. The sample carries over 150,000 clones, around nine tenths recorded once. Sequenced: PBMCs. These receptors all come from a woman between 25 and 40 years old in good health and CMV-seronegative. Both conserved end residues are part of each CDR3.

V gene	CDR3 length	J gene	CDR3 protein
TRBV5-1	15	TRBJ2-3	CASSLLAGGTDTQYF
TRBV9	17	TRBJ2-5	CASSVELAGGPGETQYF
TRBV28	16	TRBJ2-1	CASTWGRDRSYNEQFF
TRBV5-1	15	TRBJ2-6	CASSLSSSGANVLTF
TRBV4-1	13	TRBJ2-5	CASRTGQEETQYF
TRBV5-4	14	TRBJ1-1	CASSLGQAPSEAFF
TRBV19	15	TRBJ2-1	CASSIGGSWSNEQFF
TRBV6-1	17	TRBJ1-6	CASSGFGSGLLNSPLHF
TRBV29-1	13	TRBJ2-7	CSVEFAGYYEQYF
TRBV15	16	TRBJ2-2	CATSRVTGRGTGELFF
TRBV5-1	13	TRBJ1-1	CASSFLLNTEAFF
TRBV5-4	17	TRBJ2-3	CASSLYKGTVATDTQYF
TRBV10-3	18	TRBJ2-5	CAISESGTGKGPKETQYF
TRBV27	11	TRBJ2-7	CASSSGYEQYF
TRBV9	14	TRBJ2-7	CASSVGAEPYEQYF
TRBV5-1	16	TRBJ2-1	CASSTSVAGLYNEQFF
TRBV18	13	TRBJ2-5	CASSPWPPREQYF
TRBV4-3	15	NA	CASSQLAGGVYEQYF
TRBV7-9	13	TRBJ1-4	CASSLDSDEKLFF
TRBV19	14	TRBJ1-1	CASRKNILNTEAFF
TRBV9	13	TRBJ1-1	CASTGQGDAEAFF
TRBV28	15	TRBJ2-3	CASSPSTSSTDTQYF
TRBV9	13	TRBJ1-2	CASSGQGGYGYTF
TRBV5-4	14	TRBJ1-1	CASSRKTGIPEAFF
TRBV4-1	14	TRBJ1-2	CASSLSGTAYGYTF
TRBV5-1	17	TRBJ2-7	CASSGTPVGQGSYEQYF
TRBV5-8	16	TRBJ2-3	CASSSAPLLSTDTQYF
TRBV27	16	TRBJ2-1	CASSLLRTSGYNEQFF
TRBV4-1	17	TRBJ2-6	CASSQGPGISGANVLTF
TRBV6-1	11	TRBJ2-7	CASSYPYEQYF
TRBV6-5	15	TRBJ2-7	CASSKGRQGTGEQYF
TRBV18	15	TRBJ1-4	CASSPDQGGIEKLFF
TRBV5-1	14	TRBJ1-1	CASSPGQGRIEAFF
TRBV6-1	15	TRBJ1-4	CASSEYGGTNEKLFF
TRBV4-3	14	TRBJ2-2	CASSQGQGGGELFF
TRBV9	13	TRBJ2-5	CASSVGEGETQYF
TRBV5-1	13	NA	CASSFRGSYEQYF
TRBV11-2	15	TRBJ1-1	CASSRSRGWDTEAFF
TRBV2	12	TRBJ2-3	CARGGGTDTQYF
TRBV29-1	11	TRBJ2-7	CSVGQGAGQYF
TRBV27	15	TRBJ1-5	CASSWAGESNQPQHF
TRBV5-1	15	TRBJ2-1	CASSLVGQGPNEQFF
TRBV13	16	TRBJ2-2	CASSYPAVRPTGELFF
TRBV6-1	14	TRBJ2-7	CASSESTDGYEQYF
TRBV30	14	TRBJ1-5	CAWRFPGGNQPQHF
TRBV7-2	16	TRBJ1-4	CASSLDSGGTGPLLFF
TRBV2	12	TRBJ2-2	CASRLRTGELFF
TRBV6-5	13	TRBJ1-4	CASRSPTNEKLFF
TRBV5-1	13	TRBJ2-3	CASSSVLSVTQYF
TRBV10-1	15	TRBJ2-1	CASSESPIAGAEQFF
TRBV2	16	TRBJ1-1	CASKTGGGLMNTEAFF
TRBV7-2	14	TRBJ1-4	CASSPERGHEKLFF
TRBV5-6	15	TRBJ2-7	CASSGGRGAIYEQYF
TRBV6-1	11	TRBJ2-7	CASTPSYEQYF
TRBV6-5	13	TRBJ1-1	CASSYRRDTEAFF
TRBV27	14	TRBJ2-7	CASRRLREQFEQYF